The 29 T cell receptor beta chains below were found in one sample sequenced in a study of cytomegalovirus exposure and HLA in healthy donors. A multiplex PCR was run with 60 Vbeta primers and 13 Jbeta primers. Data came from immunoSEQ multiplex PCR; TCRdb stores just in-frame clones and leaves some out. This sample's table has some 72,000 clones. Sample: PBMCs. The receptors were gathered from a man aged 30 to 39 in good health and CMV-seronegative.

This chain connects TRBV5-1 to TRBJ2-3; 9 nucleotides align to TRBD1. J was trimmed by 9 bases and V by 8 bases; bases with no gene match: 10. Germline loops: CDR1 SGHRS, CDR2 YFSETQ. This CDR3 has 13 residues. The CDR3 nucleotides are TGCGCCAGTTTCCGGGACAGGGAGGAGACGCAGTATTTT. Translated, it gives CASFRDREETQYF.

This sequence joins TRBV6-4 and TRBJ2-1; no clear D gene. The CDR3 runs 15 residues. Trimming removed 0 bases at V and 5 bases at J, with 11 bases between. Looked up from germline, CDR1 is MRHNA and CDR2 is SNTAGT. The CDR3 sequence: CASSDSARRNNEQFF. CDR3 sequence (DNA): TGTGCCAGCAGTGACTCGGCTCGCCGTAACAATGAGCAGTTCTTC.

V is TRBV10-3 and J is TRBJ2-1, with a tentative D call TRBD1 (5 bases). CDR1 is ENHRY, CDR2 SYGVKD, per germline. The CDR3 spans 17 residues. The V gene lost 0 bases and the J gene lost 4 bases, with 16 bases spanning the gap. CDR3 DNA: TGTGCCATCAGTGAGTCGACAGTCTCCCGACCATACAATGAGCAGTTCTTC. It translates to CAISESTVSRPYNEQFF.

The chain is built from TRBV7-9 and TRBJ1-6, with D possibly TRBD1 on 5 matching bases. Germline CDR1 SEHNR, CDR2 FQNEAQ (reference sequence). The CDR3 loop spans 14 amino acids. The V gene lost 2 bases and the J gene lost 7 bases, with 9 bases spanning the gap. CDR3 nucleotide sequence: TGTGCCAGCAGCTTAAACGGGGGGAATTCACCCCTCCACTTT. It is translated as CASSLNGGNSPLHF.

V usage is TRBV2 and J usage is TRBJ2-7; TRBD1 matches 7 bases. V gave up 4 bases and J gave up 7 bases; unmatched junction bases: 10. In germline, CDR1 is SNHLY, CDR2 FYNNEI. CDR3 length equals 14 residues. CDR3 residues: CASSVWRQGSEQYF. The CDR3 nucleotides are TGTGCCAGCAGTGTGTGGAGACAGGGTTCTGAGCAGTACTTC.

V is TRBV4-1 and J is TRBJ2-1; 10 bases map to TRBD1. Looked up from germline, CDR1 is MGHRA and CDR2 is YSYEKL. The CDR3 is made up of 16 amino acids. After removal of 2 bases from V and 0 bases from J, the junction contained 1 base not matched to a gene. CDR3 sequence (DNA): TGCGCCAGCAGCCAAAGGGACAGGGGCTCCTACAATGAGCAGTTCTTC. As protein: CASSQRDRGSYNEQFF.

This rearrangement joins TRBV11-1 to TRBJ2-1, with D possibly matching TRBD1 (5 bases). V lost 7 bases, J lost 1 base, and 11 bases lay in between. The CDR3 loop spans 14 amino acids. Looked up from germline, CDR1 is SGHAT and CDR2 is FQDESV (reference sequence). The CDR3 region is CASTVDSSYNEQFF. In DNA form, the CDR3 reads TGTGCCAGCACCGTTGACAGTTCCTACAATGAGCAGTTCTTC.

CDR3 sequence reads: CASSEGLHEQYF. Here the CDR3 DNA reads TGTGCCAGCAGTGAGGGCCTACACGAGCAGTACTTC. The chain recombines TRBV25-1 with TRBJ2-7, with no clear D. CDR1 is MGHDK and CDR2 is SYGVNS in the germline V gene. The CDR3 length is 12 residues. Trimming stripped 3 bases from V and 5 bases from J, with 8 bases between.

J is TRBJ2-7 and V is TRBV7-8; TRBD2 might be the D (5 bases). In germline, CDR1 is SGHVS, CDR2 FQNEAQ. The CDR3 has 14 amino acids. V was pared by 10 bases and J by 0 bases, with 16 bases between. CDR3 DNA sequence: TGTGCCACTTTTGGCGGGCGAACCTCCTACGAGCAGTACTTC. It yields the protein CATFGGRTSYEQYF.

The genes are TRBV6-5 and TRBJ1-1; tentatively, D is TRBD1 (5 bases). V lost 6 bases, J lost 11 bases, and 22 bases lay in between. CDR3 length equals 14 residues. Per germline, CDR1 MNHEY and CDR2 SVGAGI. The chain's CDR3 is CASSPGGSGFGAFF. DNA for the CDR3: TGTGCCAGCAGCCCCGGGGGTTCAGGGTTCGGGGCTTTCTTT.

The rearrangement links TRBV7-8 to TRBJ1-1; D is ambiguous. The CDR3 length is 13 residues. The V end lost 1 base, the J end lost 5 bases, and 8 bases lay between the germline ends. Per germline, CDR1 SGHVS and CDR2 FQNEAQ. The CDR3 region is CASSLGRTTEAFF. In DNA, the CDR3 is TGTGCCAGCAGCTTAGGTCGGACTACTGAAGCTTTCTTT. Supplemented by reference TRBV7-8 and TRBJ1-1, the full variable domain reads GAGVSQSPRYKVAKRGQDVALRCDPISGHVSLFWYQQALGQGPEFLTYFQNEAQLDKSGLPSDRFFAERPEGSVSTLKIQRTQQEDSAVYLCASSLGRTTEAFFGQGTRLTVV.

The chain employs TRBV5-4 and TRBJ2-2; a weak D match, TRBD1 (6 bases). The CDR3 contains 15 residues. Trimming shortened V by 2 bases and J by 4 bases, and 12 bases separated the two germline ends. Germline lookup yields CDR1 SGHNT and CDR2 YYREEE (reference sequence). The CDR3 coding sequence is TGTGCCAGCAGCTTAGGGGGTAGGGGCACCGGGGAGCTGTTTTTT. The encoded protein is CASSLGGRGTGELFF.

A remark on this clone: The junction shows a germline mismatch at one end, possibly a read error. The CDR3 loop reads CASSVGLGQGADAQYF. The CDR3 DNA reads as TGTGCCAGCAGCGTAGGTTTAGGCCAGGGTGCAGATGCGCAGTATTTT. This chain uses TRBV9 with TRBJ2-3; D possibly corresponds to TRBD1 (5 bases). This CDR3 is built from 16 residues. Germline loops: CDR1 SGDLS, CDR2 YYNGEE.

The chain links TRBV10-3 to TRBJ2-5; unclear D gene. The J call is uncertain, as TRBJ2-7 better fits the DNA end. The CDR3 totals 12 residues. CDR1 is ENHRY, CDR2 SYGVKD, per germline. Written as DNA, the CDR3 is TGTGCCATCAGTGCGGTCTCCTACGAGCAGTACTTC. It yields the protein CAISAVSYEQYF.

The chain couples TRBV6-7 to TRBJ1-1; D perhaps matches TRBD1 (5 bases). TRBV6-7 is an open reading frame whose function is uncertain. The CDR3 consists of 17 residues. Trimming removed 0 bases from V and 3 bases from J, with 17 bases in between. The CDR3 region has the DNA TGTGCCAGCAGTTACTCGATTGCGGGGGGTTCGGACACTGAAGCTTTCTTT. Translating gives CASSYSIAGGSDTEAFF.

The chain carries TRBV5-6 and TRBJ1-2; 9 bases line up with TRBD1. The CDR3 covers 13 residues. Germline lookup yields CDR1 SGHDT and CDR2 YYEEEE. Trimming took 4 bases from V and 8 from J; bases not matched to a gene: 6. The CDR3 nucleotides read TGTGCCAGCAGCAAACAGGGGGCAGAAGGCTACACCTTC. This gives the protein CASSKQGAEGYTF. The complete variable domain, with remaining parts taken from reference TRBV5-6 and TRBJ1-2, reads DAGVTQSPTHLIKTRGQQVTLRCSPKSGHDTVSWYQQALGQGPQFIFQYYEEEERQRGNFPDRFSGHQFPNYSSELNVNALLLGDSALYLCASSKQGAEGYTFGSGTRLTVV.

The chain has TRBV28 and TRBJ2-1; 11 nucleotides align to TRBD2. Germline assignment: CDR1 MDHEN and CDR2 SYDVKM. Unmatched junction bases numbered 3, after V lost 2 bases and J lost 6 bases. CDR3 length equals 15 residues. The CDR3 is CASSLGLAGGNEQFF. CDR3 DNA sequence: TGTGCCAGCAGTTTAGGGCTAGCGGGAGGCAATGAGCAGTTCTTC. Drawing the rest from reference TRBV28 and TRBJ2-1, the complete variable domain is DVKVTQSSRYLVKRTGEKVFLECVQDMDHENMFWYRQDPGLGLRLIYFSYDVKMKEKGDIPEGYSVSREKKERFSLILESASTNQTSMYLCASSLGLAGGNEQFFGPGTRLTVL.

The V and J genes are TRBV18 and TRBJ2-5; D is perhaps TRBD1 (6 bases). This CDR3 is built from 14 residues. Germline CDR1 reads KGHSH; CDR2 reads LQKENI. The germline V and J ends were trimmed by 3 bases and 1 base, with 9 bases remaining between them. The CDR3 reads CASSPPTGQETQYF. CDR3 DNA: TGTGCCAGCTCACCGCCGACAGGCCAAGAGACCCAGTACTTC.

The J gene is TRBJ1-1, the V gene TRBV11-2; D gene unclear. Germline V gene lookup returns CDR1 SGHAT and CDR2 FQNNGV. The CDR3 totals 13 residues. Trimming removed 3 bases at V and 2 bases at J, with 7 bases between. As DNA, the CDR3 is TGTGCCAGCAGCTTTTGGAGCAACACTGAAGCTTTCTTT. This translates into CASSFWSNTEAFF.

V gene TRBV15 combines with J gene TRBJ2-7; a possible D gene is TRBD1 (6 bases). The CDR3 has 15 amino acids. V lost 5 bases and J lost 0, with 14 bases in between. CDR1 and CDR2 from the germline V gene are LNHNV and YYDKDF (reference sequence). Here the CDR3 reads CATSGDRHSSYEQYF. CDR3 bases: TGTGCCACCAGCGGCGACAGGCACAGCTCCTACGAGCAGTACTTC.

J is TRBJ1-6 and V is TRBV2; tentatively, D is TRBD1 (6 bases). V lost 11 bases to trimming and J lost 3 bases, with 14 bases between them. The germline CDR1 and CDR2 sequences are SNHLY and FYNNEI. This CDR3 is built from 14 residues. The CDR3 DNA reads TGTGCCCCCAACAAGGACAGCTATAATTCACCCCTCCACTTT. Translating gives CAPNKDSYNSPLHF.

V and J are TRBV5-1 and TRBJ2-2, with 9 bases matching TRBD1. The V segment lost 1 base and the J segment 4 bases; nucleotides outside the gene matches: 5. CDR1 and CDR2 (germline): SGHRS, YFSETQ. The CDR3 is made up of 16 amino acids. CDR3 sequence: CASSLMGQGATGELFF. In DNA form, the CDR3 reads TGCGCCAGCAGCTTGATGGGACAGGGTGCCACCGGGGAGCTGTTTTTT.

The chain carries TRBV4-1 and TRBJ1-2; 11 nucleotides line up with TRBD1. The germline CDR1 and CDR2 sequences are MGHRA and YSYEKL. The CDR3 covers 18 residues. V trimming: 0 bases; J trimming: 4 bases; junction bases outside the gene matches: 10. The DNA of the CDR3 is TGCGCCAGCAGCCAAGATGCTGGACAGGGGGCCACAGGCTATGGCTACACCTTC. Residues: CASSQDAGQGATGYGYTF.

The chain has TRBV4-1 and TRBJ2-5, with D maybe TRBD1 (6 bases). V lost 3 bases to trimming and J lost 4 bases, with 15 bases between them. Per the germline V gene, CDR1 is MGHRA and CDR2 is YSYEKL. This CDR3 region has 15 residues. The CDR3 DNA follows: TGCGCCAGCAGCCAGGCCCTTAGGGGGTTAGAGACCCAGTACTTC. It translates to CASSQALRGLETQYF.

The J gene is TRBJ1-1, the V gene TRBV27; 9 bases are shared with TRBD1. This CDR3 contains 17 residues. J gave up 0 bases and V 2 bases, and 7 bases lay outside the gene matches. The germline V gene encodes CDR1 MNHEY and CDR2 SMNVEV (reference sequence). CDR3 bases: TGTGCCAGCAGTTTACTAATGACAGGGGGGTTGAACACTGAAGCTTTCTTT. Amino acids: CASSLLMTGGLNTEAFF.

The chain is built from TRBV5-1 and TRBJ1-1; D may be TRBD1 (5 bases). The germline V gene has CDR1 SGHRS and CDR2 YFSETQ. V lost 2 bases and J 4 bases, leaving 12 bases between the germline ends. The CDR3 length is 14 residues. The CDR3 DNA sequence: TGCGCCAGCAGCTTAGGGGCACCGACCACTGAAGCTTTCTTT. Amino acids: CASSLGAPTTEAFF.

In DNA, the CDR3 is TGTGCCAGCAGCCATCGACTAGCGGGAGACCCCTACGAGCAGTACTTC. This codes for CASSHRLAGDPYEQYF. The rearrangement uses TRBV4-2 and TRBJ2-7, with 12 bases fitting TRBD2. V shed 3 bases and J 2 bases; nucleotides not matched to a gene: 5. The CDR3 contains 16 residues. Germline V gives CDR1 LGHNA, CDR2 YNFKEQ.

The genes are TRBV5-6 and TRBJ2-7, with unresolved D. V was pared by 0 bases and J by 6 bases, with 10 bases between. The germline CDR1 and CDR2 sequences are SGHDT and YYEEEE. This CDR3 has 13 amino acids. CDR3 loop: CASSLVEKREQYF. As DNA, the CDR3 is TGTGCCAGCAGCTTGGTTGAGAAGCGCGAGCAGTACTTC.

This chain links TRBV5-4 with TRBJ2-7; 9 positions agree with TRBD2. Germline trimming cut 0 bases from V and 7 bases from J; bases unmatched to any gene: 5. The length of the CDR3 is 14 residues. Germline V gene sequence: CDR1 SGHNT, CDR2 YYREEE (reference sequence). CDR3 protein: CASSLGGGADEQYF. The CDR3 nucleotides read TGTGCCAGCAGCTTGGGCGGGGGGGCAGATGAGCAGTACTTC.